This note documents a single T cell receptor (beta chain) sequence. This record belongs to a study of blood T cell repertoires in COVID-19. The overall study: The United States, Italy and Spain provided the acute and convalescent COVID-19 samples.

Here immunoSEQ multiplex PCR was the method, and the copy in TCRdb shows in-frame clones only, minus some. The table shows about 26,000 clones, with around nine tenths occurring only once. Trimming removed 3 bases from V and 5 bases from J, with 11 bases in between. This CDR3 region has 13 residues. CDR1 and CDR2 (germline): SGHNT, YYREEE (reference sequence). The V gene is TRBV5-4, the J gene TRBJ1-1; the D gene is possibly TRBD1 (6 bases). The specimen sequenced was peripheral blood. The sequence was collected from a man aged 70 or older with active COVID-19. CDR3 sequence reads: CASSSPGETEAFF. Here the CDR3 DNA reads TGTGCCAGCAGCTCTCCAGGGGAGACTGAAGCTTTCTTT. The variable domain in full, completed from reference TRBV5-4 and TRBJ1-1, reads ETGVTQSPTHLIKTRGQQVTLRCSSQSGHNTVSWYQQALGQGPQFIFQYYREEENGRGNFPPRFSGLQFPNYSSELNVNALELDDSALYLCASSSPGETEAFFGQGTRLTVV.